These 24 T cell receptor beta chains were sequenced from one sample in a study of T cells in Graves' hyperthyroidism and ophthalmopathy. RNA transcripts were the template for amplifying TCR beta CDR3 regions. The HTBI primer set was used in a first-round RT-PCR of the TCR CDR3. MiXCR, applied by TCRdb to the multiplex PCR reads, yields one record per CDR3 protein. Of roughly 580,000 distinct CDR3 sequences in the sample, 35% to 55% were seen once. The sample taken for sequencing was peripheral blood or thyroid tissue (not recorded which). These receptors all stem from a woman younger than 30 with Graves' hyperthyroidism.

This clonotype was detected only once. A read error is possible here, since a much larger clone lies one base away. The V gene is TRBV24-1, the J gene TRBJ2-5; TRBD1 is a possible D gene (6 bases). Germline CDR1 reads KGHDR; CDR2 reads SFDVKD. The CDR3 runs to 15 residues. V lost 3 bases to trimming and J lost 2 bases, with 12 bases between them. The CDR3 reads CATSDRGRGQETQYF. In nucleotides, the CDR3 is TGTGCCACCAGTGATCGGGGCAGGGGACAAGAGACCCAGTACTTC.

This chain connects TRBV7-9 to TRBJ1-3; D gene unclear. Per germline, CDR1 SEHNR and CDR2 FQNEAQ (reference sequence). Trimming shortened V by 4 bases and J by 4 bases, and 20 bases separated the two germline ends. The CDR3 has 17 amino acids. The CDR3 region has the DNA TGTGCCAGCAGCTCAACTAGCGGGAGTGGTGCCGGAAACACCATATATTTT. Its protein is CASSSTSGSGAGNTIYF.

This clonotype was counted between two and nine times. The rearrangement links TRBV7-3 to TRBJ2-5; 9 bases agree with TRBD1. V gave up 5 bases and J gave up 5 bases; unmatched junction bases: 9. Germline V gene lookup returns CDR1 SGHTA and CDR2 FQGTGA. The CDR3 consists of 15 residues. CDR3 sequence reads: CASSPGQGGRETQYF. CDR3 nucleotide sequence: TGTGCCAGCAGCCCGGGACAGGGAGGAAGGGAGACCCAGTACTTC.

There are a few counts of this clonotype. The chain combines TRBV20-1 with TRBJ2-5, with 10 bases fitting TRBD2. With 6 bases clipped from V and 4 bases from J, the junction kept 14 bases outside the gene matches. The germline gives CDR1 DFQATT, CDR2 SNEGSKA (reference sequence). This CDR3 has 16 residues. CDR3 in amino acids: CSAIQRAGGPAETQYF. For the CDR3, the DNA is TGCAGTGCCATACAGCGAGCGGGAGGGCCGGCAGAGACCCAGTACTTC.

This clonotype was seen a few times. The rearrangement joins TRBV7-9 to TRBJ1-2, with 8 bases lining up with TRBD1. V shed 5 bases and J 2 bases; nucleotides not matched to a gene: 13. Germline CDR1 is SEHNR and CDR2 is FQNEAQ (reference sequence). This CDR3 has 17 amino acids. This CDR3 is CASSARSTGGLNYGYTF. CDR3 DNA: TGTGCCAGCAGCGCGCGTAGTACAGGGGGTTTGAACTATGGCTACACCTTC.

This clonotype showed up just a few times. The chain employs TRBV2 and TRBJ2-5; perhaps TRBD1 as D (6 bases). This CDR3 contains 17 residues. V was cut by 8 bases and J by 5 bases, with 27 bases left in between. CDR1 is SNHLY and CDR2 is FYNNEI in the germline V gene. In nucleotides, the CDR3 is TGTGCCAGCGCAAAGGGACAAGGGAGTTATAACATGGAGACCCAGTACTTC. Translating it yields CASAKGQGSYNMETQYF.

The CDR3 DNA sequence: TGCAGTGCTAGGGGGGCGACAGGGACCGGGGAGCTGTTTTTT. Amino acids: CSARGATGTGELFF. The chain combines TRBV20-1 with TRBJ2-2; 7 positions agree with TRBD1. CDR1 and CDR2 from the germline V gene are DFQATT and SNEGSKA (reference sequence). This CDR3 comprises 14 residues. Unmatched junction bases numbered 6, after V lost 3 bases and J lost 5 bases.

The chain uses TRBV7-2 and TRBJ1-4; D gene unclear. The V and J ends lost 5 bases and 4 bases respectively, with 5 bases between them. The CDR3 consists of 12 residues. Germline values: CDR1 SGHTA, CDR2 FQGNSA. The DNA of the CDR3 is TGTGCCAGCAGCCCCGGTAATGAAAAACTGTTTTTT. As protein: CASSPGNEKLFF.

The rearrangement uses TRBV5-6 and TRBJ2-2, with no clear D. Germline-derived CDR1 and CDR2 are SGHDT and YYEEEE. V was clipped by 10 bases and J by 7 bases, with 14 bases between them. The CDR3 runs to 12 residues. The CDR3 sequence is CAWSVTSGELFF. CDR3 bases: TGTGCCTGGAGCGTGACAAGCGGGGAGCTGTTTTTT. The entire variable domain, with the rest obtained from reference TRBV5-6 and TRBJ2-2, is as follows: DAGVTQSPTHLIKTRGQQVTLRCSPKSGHDTVSWYQQALGQGPQFIFQYYEEEERQRGNFPDRFSGHQFPNYSSELNVNALLLGDSALYLCAWSVTSGELFFGEGSRLTVL.

The table lists this clonotype with a few counts. The rearrangement joins TRBV11-3 to TRBJ1-5; D call uncertain. In germline, CDR1 is SGHNT, CDR2 YENEEA. CDR3 size: 14 residues. V shed 8 bases and J shed 2 bases, with 13 bases lying between them. The CDR3 nucleotides read TGTGCCAGCCCCTTACTGGAGGGCAATCAGCCCCAGCATTTT. It encodes CASPLLEGNQPQHF. Full variable domain (remainder filled in from reference TRBV11-3 and TRBJ1-5): EAGVVQSPRYKIIEKKQPVAFWCNPISGHNTLYWYLQNLGQGPELLIRYENEEAVDDSQLPKDRFSAERLKGVDSTLKIQPAELGDSAVYLCASPLLEGNQPQHFGDGTRLSIL.

V usage is TRBV11-2 and J usage is TRBJ2-7, with D possibly TRBD1 on 6 matching bases. The V gene's germline CDR1 is SGHAT and CDR2 FQNNGV. The ends were cut back, 5 bases at V and 2 bases at J, with 16 bases in the middle. The CDR3 totals 15 residues. The CDR3 bases are TGTGCCAGCAGCCTGCCCGACGGACAGCCCTACGAGCAGTACTTC. It specifies CASSLPDGQPYEQYF.

This clonotype was recorded a few times. V and J are TRBV7-9 and TRBJ1-1; no clear D. The germline gives CDR1 SEHNR, CDR2 FQNEAQ (reference sequence). Trimming cost V 5 bases and J 7 bases, with 11 bases left between them. The CDR3 is 12 residues long. The CDR3 DNA reads TGTGCCAGCAGCCGAGACACCGGTGAAGCTTTCTTT. This sequence encodes CASSRDTGEAFF.

A few counts support this clonotype. V is TRBV5-6 and J is TRBJ1-2; perhaps TRBD1 as D (6 bases). V was shortened by 4 bases and J by 6 bases, with 19 bases between the two germline ends. Germline V lookup: CDR1 SGHDT, CDR2 YYEEEE. The CDR3 spans 15 residues. The DNA for the CDR3 is TGTGCCAGCAGCATTCAGGGGTACCTCTGGGATGGCTACACCTTC. Amino acid sequence: CASSIQGYLWDGYTF.

The chain couples TRBV10-3 to TRBJ1-2, with D unresolved. V lost 1 base and J 4 bases, leaving 13 bases between the germline ends. Germline-derived CDR1 and CDR2 are ENHRY and SYGVKD. This CDR3 contains 15 residues. Written as DNA, the CDR3 is TGTGCCATCAGTGAGTTGCAGGTGGCAGTCTATGGCTACACCTTC. Its translation: CAISELQVAVYGYTF.

This clonotype showed up just once. The V gene is TRBV7-3, the J gene TRBJ1-2; 8 positions match TRBD1. The ends lost 5 bases at V and 5 bases at J; junction bases unmatched: 13. The CDR3 length is 16 residues. The germline V gene has CDR1 SGHTA and CDR2 FQGTGA. CDR3 nucleotide sequence: TGTGCCAGCAGCCAAGACGCGCAGGGGGCGCGGTATGGCTACACCTTC. Its protein product is CASSQDAQGARYGYTF.

This chain connects TRBV29-1 to TRBJ2-7; a possible D gene is TRBD1 (6 bases). Germline V gene sequence: CDR1 SQVTM, CDR2 ANQGSEA. This CDR3 is built from 13 residues. Trimming took off 3 bases at V and 4 bases at J, with 13 bases between the two ends. The DNA of the CDR3 is TGCAGCGTTGATAAAGGGGGTTGGTACGAGCAGTACTTC. It specifies CSVDKGGWYEQYF.

The V and J genes are TRBV2 and TRBJ1-5; 10 bases fit TRBD1. The germline CDR1 and CDR2 sequences are SNHLY and FYNNEI. Trimming cost V 6 bases and J 9 bases; bases outside gene matches: 8. The CDR3 has 14 amino acids. CDR3: CASSAWTGGAPQHF. CDR3 DNA sequence: TGTGCCAGCAGCGCTTGGACAGGGGGAGCGCCCCAGCATTTT. The full variable domain, completed using reference TRBV2 and TRBJ1-5, is EPEVTQTPSHQVTQMGQEVILRCVPISNHLYFYWYRQILGQKVEFLVSFYNNEISEKSEIFDDQFSVERPDGSNFTLKIRSTKLEDSAMYFCASSAWTGGAPQHFGDGTRLSIL.

The chain has TRBV7-9 and TRBJ1-1; no reliable D call. This CDR3 is built from 12 residues. The V end was cut by 6 bases, the J end by 11 bases, with 16 bases between. The germline V gene encodes CDR1 SEHNR and CDR2 FQNEAQ (reference sequence). The CDR3 sequence is CASRSGPPRAFF. DNA for the CDR3: TGTGCCAGCAGATCTGGGCCCCCTCGGGCTTTCTTT.

The chain recombines TRBV7-9 with TRBJ2-5; perhaps TRBD1 as D (7 bases). V was pared by 7 bases and J by 5 bases, with 14 bases between. Germline V gene lookup returns CDR1 SEHNR and CDR2 FQNEAQ (reference sequence). The CDR3 contains 13 residues. This CDR3 is CASKGAGGETQYF. The CDR3 bases are TGTGCCAGCAAAGGGGCAGGGGGGGAGACCCAGTACTTC.

In its sample, this clonotype was seen many times. The chain has TRBV14 and TRBJ2-5; 11 positions match TRBD2. The ends lost 5 bases at V and 5 bases at J; junction bases unmatched: 4. This CDR3 contains 14 residues. Germline CDR1 reads SGHDN; CDR2 reads FVKESK. CDR3 nucleotide sequence: TGTGCCAGCAGCATAGCGGGAGGGCACGAGACCCAGTACTTC. This codes for CASSIAGGHETQYF.

This clonotype was observed a few times. The chain has TRBV19 and TRBJ1-3; maybe TRBD1 (6 bases). The V end was cut by 4 bases, the J end by 3 bases, with 10 bases between. The CDR3 runs to 14 residues. Per the germline V gene, CDR1 is LNHDA and CDR2 is SQIVND (reference sequence). The CDR3 sequence is CASSTGTLGNTIYF. CDR3 DNA: TGTGCCAGTAGTACCGGGACACTTGGAAACACCATATATTTT. Supplemented by reference TRBV19 and TRBJ1-3, the full variable domain reads DGGITQSPKYLFRKEGQNVTLSCEQNLNHDAMYWYRQDPGQGLRLIYYSQIVNDFQKGDIAEGYSVSREKKESFPLTVTSAQKNPTAFYLCASSTGTLGNTIYFGEGSWLTVV.

This clonotype appeared a few times. The gene calls are TRBV7-3 and TRBJ2-7; D call uncertain. There are 13 residues in the CDR3. The V end was cut by 5 bases, the J end by 0 bases, with 8 bases between. Germline V gene sequence: CDR1 SGHTA, CDR2 FQGTGA. CDR3 DNA sequence: TGTGCCAGCAGCCCCAATCACTCCTACGAGCAGTACTTC. Translating gives CASSPNHSYEQYF.

The CDR3 region is CSALRGAQGEKLFF. The CDR3 region has the DNA TGCAGTGCGCTCCGCGGGGCGCAAGGTGAAAAACTGTTTTTT. The chain is built from TRBV20-1 and TRBJ1-4, with TRBD1 as a possible D gene (5 bases). The CDR3 runs 14 residues. Germline CDR1 reads DFQATT; CDR2 reads SNEGSKA (reference sequence). Trimming took 6 bases from V and 7 from J, leaving 18 bases between them.

V is TRBV7-6 and J is TRBJ2-7; the D gene could be TRBD1 or TRBD2 (6 bases each). The length of the CDR3 is 11 residues. Germline V gene lookup returns CDR1 SGHVS and CDR2 FNYEAQ. The V end was cut by 7 bases, the J end by 6 bases, with 10 bases between. The CDR3 sequence: CASTQGGEQYF. The DNA of the CDR3 is TGTGCCAGCACACAGGGAGGCGAGCAGTACTTC.